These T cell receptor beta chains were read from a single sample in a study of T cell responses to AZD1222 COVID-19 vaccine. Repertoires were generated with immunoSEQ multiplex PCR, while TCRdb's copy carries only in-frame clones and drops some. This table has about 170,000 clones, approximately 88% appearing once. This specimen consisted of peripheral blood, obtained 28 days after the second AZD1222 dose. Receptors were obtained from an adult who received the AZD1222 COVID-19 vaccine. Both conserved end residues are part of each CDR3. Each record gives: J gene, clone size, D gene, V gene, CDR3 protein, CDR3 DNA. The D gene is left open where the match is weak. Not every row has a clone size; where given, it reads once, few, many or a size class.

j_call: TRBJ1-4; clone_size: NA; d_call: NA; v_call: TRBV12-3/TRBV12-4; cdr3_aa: CASTLGWVEKLFF; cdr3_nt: TGTGCCAGCACCCTTGGGTGGGTTGAAAAACTGTTTTTT
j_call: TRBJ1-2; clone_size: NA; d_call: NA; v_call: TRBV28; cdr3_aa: CASSFDYGYTF; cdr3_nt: TGTGCCAGCAGTTTTGACTATGGCTACACCTTC
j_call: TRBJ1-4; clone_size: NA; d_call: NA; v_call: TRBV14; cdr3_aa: CASSQPGWSEKLFF; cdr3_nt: TGTGCCAGCAGCCAACCAGGGTGGAGCGAAAAACTGTTTTTT
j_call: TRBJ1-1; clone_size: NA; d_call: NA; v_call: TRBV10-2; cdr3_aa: CASSEVSLGMAEAFF; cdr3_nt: TGCGCCAGCAGTGAGGTATCTCTCGGTATGGCTGAAGCTTTCTTT
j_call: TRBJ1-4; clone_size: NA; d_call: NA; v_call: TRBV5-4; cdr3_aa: CASSLKDSPFEKLFF; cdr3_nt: TGTGCCAGCAGCTTGAAGGACAGCCCTTTTGAAAAACTGTTTTTT
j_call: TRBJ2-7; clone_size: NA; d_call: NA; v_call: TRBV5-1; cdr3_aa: CASSSPRSYEQYF; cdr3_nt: TGCGCCAGCAGCTCACCCCGATCCTACGAGCAGTACTTC
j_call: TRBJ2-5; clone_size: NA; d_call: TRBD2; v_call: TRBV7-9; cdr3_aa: CASSPFAGGQETQYF; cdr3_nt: TGTGCCAGCAGCCCCTTCGCGGGGGGACAAGAGACCCAGTACTTC
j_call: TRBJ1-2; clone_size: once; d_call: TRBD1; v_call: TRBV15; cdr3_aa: CATSSPGQGRTNYGYTF; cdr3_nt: TGTGCCACCAGCTCCCCGGGACAGGGGCGTACTAACTATGGCTACACCTTC
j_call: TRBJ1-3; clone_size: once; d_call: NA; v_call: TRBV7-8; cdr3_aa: CASSLLGRGGNTIYF; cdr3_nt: TGTGCCAGCAGCTTACTGGGAAGGGGTGGGAACACCATATATTTT
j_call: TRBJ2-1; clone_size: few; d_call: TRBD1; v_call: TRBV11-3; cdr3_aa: CASSLGRRTGRSYNEQFF; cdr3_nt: TGTGCCAGCAGCTTAGGTCGCCGGACAGGGAGAAGCTACAATGAGCAGTTCTTC
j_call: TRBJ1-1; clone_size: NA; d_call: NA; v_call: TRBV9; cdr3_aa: CASSPVDTDTEAFF; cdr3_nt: TGTGCCAGCAGCCCCGTGGATACGGACACTGAAGCTTTCTTT
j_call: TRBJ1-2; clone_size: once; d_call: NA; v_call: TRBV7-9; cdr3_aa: CASSLFPGPTSNYGYTF; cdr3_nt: TGTGCCAGCAGCTTATTTCCAGGGCCTACCTCTAACTATGGCTACACCTTC
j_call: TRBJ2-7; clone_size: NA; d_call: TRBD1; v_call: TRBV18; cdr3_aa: CASSPAGTGVLYEQYF; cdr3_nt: TGTGCCAGCTCACCGGCCGGGACAGGGGTCCTCTACGAGCAGTACTTC
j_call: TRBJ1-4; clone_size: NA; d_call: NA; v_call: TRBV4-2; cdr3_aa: CASSQDTARAATNEKLFF; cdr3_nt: TGTGCCAGCAGCCAAGATACCGCGCGGGCTGCAACTAATGAAAAACTGTTTTTT
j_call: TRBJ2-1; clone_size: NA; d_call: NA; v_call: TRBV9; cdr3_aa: CASSVQTADGEQFF; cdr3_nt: TGTGCCAGCAGCGTTCAGACGGCGGACGGGGAGCAGTTCTTC
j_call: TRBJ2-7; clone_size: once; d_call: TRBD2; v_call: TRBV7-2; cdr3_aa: CASSSSSGGWVEQYF; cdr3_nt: TGTGCCAGCAGCTCCTCTAGCGGGGGGTGGGTCGAGCAGTACTTC
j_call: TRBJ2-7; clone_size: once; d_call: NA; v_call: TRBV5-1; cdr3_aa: CASSLGPAPSYEQYF; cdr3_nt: TGCGCCAGCAGCTTGGGCCCGGCACCATCCTACGAGCAGTACTTC
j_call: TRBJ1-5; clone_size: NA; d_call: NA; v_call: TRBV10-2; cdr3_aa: CASSWAGIEQPQHF; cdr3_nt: TGCGCCAGCAGTTGGGCAGGGATCGAACAGCCCCAGCATTTT
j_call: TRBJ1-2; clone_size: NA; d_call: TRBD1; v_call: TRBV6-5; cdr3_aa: CASRYRQGSYGYTF; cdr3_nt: TGTGCCAGCAGGTACCGACAGGGGTCATATGGCTACACCTTC